This T cell receptor (beta chain) was profiled in a study of T cell repertoires in cytomegalovirus infection. Looking at the study overall: Public TCR beta signatures were indicative of both CMV infection and a matching HLA type.

Each CDR3 protein is one row after TCRdb ran MiXCR on the reads. The top ten clones hold approximately 30% of a sample with 200,000 or so distinct CDR3 sequences, 28% of them seen once. Points on this clonotype: Antigen specificity is unknown.

With 8 bases removed from V and 2 bases from J, the gap between germline ends came to 15 bases. This CDR3 is built from 14 residues. Germline V gene sequence: CDR1 MNHEY, CDR2 SVGEGT. Study results and limitations: The cumulative frequency of public TCR beta families identified carriers of CMV plus the relevant HLA. In two of eight donors, the top clonotype was HLA-C-restricted CMV-specific.

The source material was PBMCs. V gene TRBV6-2 or TRBV6-3 combines with J gene TRBJ1-1, with D maybe TRBD1 (6 bases). The TCR sequence derives from a human donor in good health (CMV status not recorded). Some clones in this sample may be carry-over from other donors' samples. The CDR3 region is CASPSGENNTEAFF. CDR3 bases: TGTGCCAGCCCTTCAGGGGAAAATAACACTGAAGCTTTCTTT.